Listed here are 25 T cell receptor beta chains from one sample, sequenced in a study of T-cell reconstitution after alpha-beta-depleted transplantation in children. Preparing the TCRbeta library involved the use of unique molecular identifiers. TCRdb passed the PCR reads through MiXCR, listing each CDR3 protein once. The sample records a few hundred thousand distinct CDR3 sequences, approximately 13% being singletons. The sequencing used PBMCs from the stem cell graft donor, collected from the stem cell graft. The receptors were gathered from a human donor who donated a stem cell graft to a child with combined immunodeficiency.

Many counts were recorded for this clonotype. This rearrangement joins TRBV12-3 or TRBV12-4 to TRBJ2-7; no clear D. The CDR3 loop spans 11 amino acids. Trimming stripped 5 bases from V and 3 bases from J, with 5 bases between. Written as DNA, the CDR3 is TGTGCCAGCAGTGCCCTCTACGAGCAGTACTTC. Its protein product is CASSALYEQYF.

The gene calls are TRBV20-1 and TRBJ2-1; 9 bases agree with TRBD2. Germline V gene sequence: CDR1 DFQATT, CDR2 SNEGSKA (reference sequence). Trimming took 0 bases from V and 9 from J; bases not matched to a gene: 6. The CDR3 consists of 14 residues. CDR3 bases: TGCAGTGCTAGAGATTTCTCGCGGGAGGGTGAGCAGTTCTTC. It yields the protein CSARDFSREGEQFF.

The genes are TRBV20-1 and TRBJ2-1, with D tentatively TRBD2 (6 bases). The CDR3 totals 15 residues. V dropped 0 bases and J dropped 2 bases, with 11 bases sitting between them. Germline V gene lookup returns CDR1 DFQATT and CDR2 SNEGSKA (reference sequence). CDR3 sequence reads: CSARDWDFPYNEQFF. In nucleotides, the CDR3 is TGCAGTGCTAGAGATTGGGACTTCCCCTACAATGAGCAGTTCTTC.

In this sample, this clonotype turned up a few times. CDR3 sequence (DNA): TGCGCCAGCAGCTTGGCCGGAGGGACAGGGGGCACAGATACGCAGTATTTT. It specifies CASSLAGGTGGTDTQYF. The rearrangement links TRBV5-1 to TRBJ2-3; 10 bases match TRBD1. The V gene's germline CDR1 is SGHRS and CDR2 YFSETQ. Trimming took 0 bases from V and 1 from J; bases not matched to a gene: 5. This CDR3 spans 17 amino acids.

This clonotype was picked up a small number of times. V usage is TRBV2 and J usage is TRBJ2-1, with a weak D call TRBD2 (5 bases). Germline V CDR1 and CDR2: SNHLY, FYNNEI. V lost 8 bases and J 5 bases, leaving 13 bases between the germline ends. The CDR3 sequence is 13 residues long. CDR3 bases: TGTGCCAGCCTAGGGTTGAGGGACAATGAGCAGTTCTTC. This gives the protein CASLGLRDNEQFF. The full variable domain, completed using reference TRBV2 and TRBJ2-1, is EPEVTQTPSHQVTQMGQEVILRCVPISNHLYFYWYRQILGQKVEFLVSFYNNEISEKSEIFDDQFSVERPDGSNFTLKIRSTKLEDSAMYFCASLGLRDNEQFFGPGTRLTVL.

The chain combines TRBV20-1 with TRBJ2-2; TRBD1 might be the D (6 bases). The CDR3 is made up of 14 amino acids. Germline V gene data show CDR1 as DFQATT and CDR2 as SNEGSKA (reference sequence). The V gene lost 3 bases and the J gene lost 7 bases, with 15 bases spanning the gap. Written as DNA, the CDR3 is TGCAGTGCTAGCCCCCCAGGGGAGTACGGGGAGCTGTTTTTT. Encoded protein: CSASPPGEYGELFF.

This clonotype was counted a few times. V gene TRBV6-1 combines with J gene TRBJ2-7, with 7 positions matching TRBD1. Germline CDR1 MNHNS, CDR2 SASEGT. Trimming cost V 4 bases and J 2 bases; bases outside gene matches: 5. The length of the CDR3 is 14 residues. The CDR3 nucleotides are TGTGCCAGCAGTGTACGGACAGGCCCCTACGAGCAGTACTTC. Protein: CASSVRTGPYEQYF.

This clonotype was observed a handful of times. This chain links TRBV6-2 or TRBV6-3 with TRBJ2-5; D uncertain. The V gene's germline CDR1 is MNHEY and CDR2 SVGEGT. This CDR3 comprises 13 residues. V was trimmed by 2 bases and J by 2 bases, leaving 6 bases between them. In nucleotides, the CDR3 is TGTGCCAGCAGTTACAAGGTACAAGAGACCCAGTACTTC. This encodes CASSYKVQETQYF.

This clonotype was seen ten or more times. V is TRBV10-3 and J is TRBJ2-5; 7 bases fit TRBD1. With 2 bases clipped from V and 4 bases from J, the junction kept 10 bases outside the gene matches. Per the germline V gene, CDR1 is ENHRY and CDR2 is SYGVKD. The CDR3 totals 16 residues. Here the CDR3 DNA reads TGTGCCATCAGTGAGGCCGCGACAGGGAGAGTAGAGACCCAGTACTTC. Its protein is CAISEAATGRVETQYF.

This clonotype occurred a few times. The chain couples TRBV15 to TRBJ1-2, with D possibly matching TRBD1 (5 bases). The CDR3 spans 12 residues. Trimming removed 0 bases at V and 11 bases at J, with 10 bases between. CDR1 LNHNV and CDR2 YYDKDF come from the germline V gene (reference sequence). The CDR3 nucleotides read TGTGCCACCAGCAGAGATCGGGGGGAATACACCTTC. The encoded protein is CATSRDRGEYTF.

This clonotype occurred many times. The V gene is TRBV4-2, the J gene TRBJ2-7, with 8 positions matching TRBD2. CDR1 is LGHNA, CDR2 YNFKEQ, per germline. Germline trimming cut 2 bases from V and 3 bases from J; bases unmatched to any gene: 6. The length of the CDR3 is 15 residues. The CDR3 here is CASSQQAGEHYEQYF. CDR3 bases: TGTGCCAGCAGCCAACAAGCGGGGGAACACTACGAGCAGTACTTC.

This clonotype was counted at least ten times. J is TRBJ2-3 and V is TRBV2; TRBD2 might be the D (5 bases). The CDR3 is 14 amino acids. Per the germline V gene, CDR1 is SNHLY and CDR2 is FYNNEI. V was cut by 7 bases and J by 2 bases, with 13 bases left in between. In DNA, the CDR3 is TGTGCCAGCAAGGAGGCTCCACACACAGATACGCAGTATTTT. Protein sequence: CASKEAPHTDTQYF.

In its sample, this clonotype was seen a few times. The chain employs TRBV20-1 and TRBJ2-1; TRBD2 matches 12 bases. The germline gives CDR1 DFQATT, CDR2 SNEGSKA (reference sequence). The length of the CDR3 is 15 residues. After removal of 3 bases from V and 6 bases from J, the junction contained 6 bases not matched to a gene. CDR3 loop: CSASLLAGGSNEQFF. The CDR3 nucleotides read TGCAGTGCTAGTCTACTAGCGGGGGGTTCCAATGAGCAGTTCTTC.

This clonotype has more than one count but fewer than ten. This rearrangement joins TRBV29-1 to TRBJ1-2; D is possibly TRBD1 (5 bases). V was trimmed by 7 bases and J by 8 bases, leaving 17 bases between them. Germline CDR1 is SQVTM and CDR2 is ANQGSEA. This CDR3 region has 12 residues. The CDR3 is CSAESGLVGYTF. The CDR3 nucleotides are TGCAGCGCCGAATCGGGACTAGTGGGCTACACCTTC.

This clonotype was picked up a small number of times. The chain links TRBV7-2 to TRBJ2-3, with D unclear. Deletions cut 3 bases from V and 4 bases from J, with 11 bases between. The CDR3 has 14 amino acids. Germline V gene data show CDR1 as SGHTA and CDR2 as FQGNSA. CDR3 in DNA: TGTGCCAGCAGCTTTGCCTTTAGGGCAGATACGCAGTATTTT. Its protein product is CASSFAFRADTQYF.

The gene calls are TRBV20-1 and TRBJ2-5; tentative D call: TRBD2 (5 bases). There are 14 residues in the CDR3. V gave up 3 bases and J gave up 5 bases, with 16 bases separating them. Germline loops: CDR1 DFQATT, CDR2 SNEGSKA (reference sequence). The CDR3, as DNA: TGCAGTGCTAGCCCGACGGGGAATCTCGAGACCCAGTACTTC. The encoded protein is CSASPTGNLETQYF.

J is TRBJ2-7 and V is TRBV18, with unresolved D. The V end was cut by 1 base, the J end by 3 bases, with 10 bases between. Per germline, CDR1 KGHSH and CDR2 LQKENI. The CDR3 has 14 amino acids. CDR3 sequence (DNA): TGTGCCAGCTCACCACGGTGGAGCGTCTACGAGCAGTACTTC. This sequence encodes CASSPRWSVYEQYF. Looking up the rest from reference TRBV18 and TRBJ2-7 gives the full variable domain: NAGVMQNPRHLVRRRGQEARLRCSPMKGHSHVYWYRQLPEEGLKFMVYLQKENIIDESGMPKERFSAEFPKEGPSILRIQQVVRGDSAAYFCASSPRWSVYEQYFGPGTRLTVT.

At least ten counts were recorded for this clonotype. This chain connects TRBV5-1 to TRBJ2-1; D is unclear. The length of the CDR3 is 15 residues. The germline CDR1 and CDR2 sequences are SGHRS and YFSETQ. Trimming shortened V by 7 bases and J by 0 bases, and 14 bases separated the two germline ends. CDR3 DNA sequence: TGCGCCAGCGGCTGGGGATCAAGCTCCTACAATGAGCAGTTCTTC. Translated: CASGWGSSSYNEQFF.

This clonotype was observed a few times. The chain carries TRBV27 and TRBJ2-3; a possible D gene is TRBD1 (5 bases). CDR3 size: 15 residues. Trimming stripped 4 bases from V and 2 bases from J, with 13 bases between. CDR1 and CDR2 (germline): MNHEY, SMNVEV (reference sequence). Written as DNA, the CDR3 is TGTGCCAGCAGTTGGACCTGGGGCTACACAGATACGCAGTATTTT. Translating gives CASSWTWGYTDTQYF.

V usage is TRBV12-3 or TRBV12-4 and J usage is TRBJ1-4; D not certain. This CDR3 contains 14 residues. Trimming pared 5 bases from V and 4 bases from J, leaving 11 bases between. Here the CDR3 DNA reads TGTGCCAGCAGTGTGCGGGCGGATAATGAAAAACTGTTTTTT. It is translated as CASSVRADNEKLFF.

This clonotype has a handful of counts. The gene calls are TRBV6-2 or TRBV6-3 and TRBJ2-7; D is unclear. The CDR3 loop spans 12 amino acids. In germline, CDR1 is MNHEY, CDR2 SVGEGT. Trimming removed 7 bases from V and 0 bases from J, with 7 bases in between. In DNA form, the CDR3 reads TGTGCCAGCAAGGCGATCTCCTACGAGCAGTACTTC. The encoded protein is CASKAISYEQYF.

This clonotype was seen only a few times. V usage is TRBV4-2 and J usage is TRBJ2-5, with 10 bases identical to TRBD1. The ends lost 0 bases at V and 4 bases at J; junction bases unmatched: 8. CDR1 is LGHNA and CDR2 is YNFKEQ in the germline V gene. The CDR3 spans 17 residues. This CDR3 reads CASSQELRQGAGETQYF. As DNA, the CDR3 is TGTGCCAGCAGCCAAGAATTGAGACAGGGGGCGGGAGAGACCCAGTACTTC.

Only a few counts were recorded for this clonotype. V and J are TRBV7-9 and TRBJ2-4; D is possibly TRBD1 (5 bases). The length of the CDR3 is 12 residues. Per germline, CDR1 SEHNR and CDR2 FQNEAQ (reference sequence). The V gene lost 5 bases and the J gene lost 9 bases, with 11 bases spanning the gap. Here the CDR3 DNA reads TGTGCCAGCAGCACCGCACAGGTCATTCAGTACTTC. Its translation is CASSTAQVIQYF.

This clonotype was seen a handful of times. A read error may be the cause here, since a much bigger clone is one base away. The CDR3 loop is CASSFTGPGNTIYF. The CDR3 nucleotides read TGTGCCAGCAGTTTCACAGGGCCTGGAAACACCATATATTTT. J is TRBJ1-3 and V is TRBV12-3 or TRBV12-4, with D maybe TRBD1 (6 bases). The CDR3 runs 14 residues. The ends were cut back, 3 bases at V and 2 bases at J, with 8 bases in the middle.

The rearrangement links TRBV9 to TRBJ2-3; D is undetermined. In germline, CDR1 is SGDLS, CDR2 YYNGEE. This CDR3 has 15 residues. Trimming shortened V by 4 bases and J by 6 bases, and 18 bases separated the two germline ends. Written as DNA, the CDR3 is TGTGCCAGCAGCCCATACTTCCGGGTACCTGATACGCAGTATTTT. Encoded protein: CASSPYFRVPDTQYF.